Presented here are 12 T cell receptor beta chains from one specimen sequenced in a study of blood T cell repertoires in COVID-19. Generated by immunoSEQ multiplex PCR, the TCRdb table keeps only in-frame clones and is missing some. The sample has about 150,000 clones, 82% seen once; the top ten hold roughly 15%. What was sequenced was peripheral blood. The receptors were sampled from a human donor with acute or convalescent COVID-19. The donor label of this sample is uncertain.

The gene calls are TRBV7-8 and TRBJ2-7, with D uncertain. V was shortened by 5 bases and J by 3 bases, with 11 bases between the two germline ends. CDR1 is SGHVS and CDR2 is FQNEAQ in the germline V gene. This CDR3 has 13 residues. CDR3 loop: CASSQPQSYEQYF. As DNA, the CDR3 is TGTGCCAGCAGCCAACCACAGAGCTACGAGCAGTACTTC.

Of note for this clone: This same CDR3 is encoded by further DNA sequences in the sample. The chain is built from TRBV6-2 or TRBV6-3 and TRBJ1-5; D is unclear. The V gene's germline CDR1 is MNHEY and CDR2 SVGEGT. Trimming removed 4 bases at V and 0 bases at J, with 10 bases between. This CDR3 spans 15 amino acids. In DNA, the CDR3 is TGTGCCAGCAGTTTAGAGAGGTATAGCAATCAGCCCCAGCATTTT. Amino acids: CASSLERYSNQPQHF.

The CDR3 DNA sequence: TGTGCCATCAGGAATTCCCCACTGAATGAGCAGTTCTTC. Its translation: CAIRNSPLNEQFF. The gene calls are TRBV10-3 and TRBJ2-1; D uncertain. V was clipped by 6 bases and J by 7 bases, with 13 bases between them. Germline CDR1 is ENHRY and CDR2 is SYGVKD. This CDR3 region has 13 residues.

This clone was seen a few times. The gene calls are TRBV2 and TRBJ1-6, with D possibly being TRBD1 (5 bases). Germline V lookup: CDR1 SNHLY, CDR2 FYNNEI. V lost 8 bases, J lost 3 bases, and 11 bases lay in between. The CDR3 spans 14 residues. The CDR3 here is CASAQVNYNSPLHF. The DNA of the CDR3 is TGTGCCAGCGCACAGGTTAACTATAATTCACCCCTCCACTTT.

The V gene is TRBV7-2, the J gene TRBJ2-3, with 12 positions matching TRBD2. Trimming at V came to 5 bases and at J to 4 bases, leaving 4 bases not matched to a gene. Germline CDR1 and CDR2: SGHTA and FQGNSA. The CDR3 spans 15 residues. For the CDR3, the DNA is TGTGCCAGCAGCGCTACTAGCGGGGGGTCAGATACGCAGTATTTT. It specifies CASSATSGGSDTQYF.

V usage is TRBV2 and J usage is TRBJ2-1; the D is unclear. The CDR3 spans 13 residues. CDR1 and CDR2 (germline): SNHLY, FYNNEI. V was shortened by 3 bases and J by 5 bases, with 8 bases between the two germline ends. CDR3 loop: CASSELYDNEQFF. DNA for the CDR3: TGTGCCAGCAGTGAGCTCTATGACAATGAGCAGTTCTTC.

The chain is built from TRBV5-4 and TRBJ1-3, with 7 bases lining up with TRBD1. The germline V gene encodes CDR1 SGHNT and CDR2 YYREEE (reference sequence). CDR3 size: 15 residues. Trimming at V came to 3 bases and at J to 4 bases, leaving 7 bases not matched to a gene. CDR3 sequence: CASSSTLQGGNTIYF. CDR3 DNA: TGTGCCAGCAGCTCGACCCTACAGGGGGGAAACACCATATATTTT. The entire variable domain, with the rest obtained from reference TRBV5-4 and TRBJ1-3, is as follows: ETGVTQSPTHLIKTRGQQVTLRCSSQSGHNTVSWYQQALGQGPQFIFQYYREEENGRGNFPPRFSGLQFPNYSSELNVNALELDDSALYLCASSSTLQGGNTIYFGEGSWLTVV.

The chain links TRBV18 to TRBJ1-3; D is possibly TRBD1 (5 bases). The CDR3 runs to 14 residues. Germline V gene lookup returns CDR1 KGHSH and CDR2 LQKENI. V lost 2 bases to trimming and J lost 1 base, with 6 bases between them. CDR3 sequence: CASSPAGSGNTIYF. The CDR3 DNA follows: TGTGCCAGCTCACCAGCAGGGTCTGGAAACACCATATATTTT.

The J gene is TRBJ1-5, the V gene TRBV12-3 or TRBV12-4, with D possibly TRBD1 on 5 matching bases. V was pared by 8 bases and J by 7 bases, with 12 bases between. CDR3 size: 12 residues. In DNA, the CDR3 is TGTGCCAGCGGCAGGGTTGGACAGCCCCAGCATTTT. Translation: CASGRVGQPQHF.

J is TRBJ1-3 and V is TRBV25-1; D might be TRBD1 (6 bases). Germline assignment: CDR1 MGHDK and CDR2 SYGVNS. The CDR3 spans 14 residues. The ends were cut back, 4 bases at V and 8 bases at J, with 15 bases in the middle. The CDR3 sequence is CASSGQGSGDTIYF. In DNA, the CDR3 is TGTGCCAGCAGTGGGCAGGGGAGCGGAGACACCATATATTTT.

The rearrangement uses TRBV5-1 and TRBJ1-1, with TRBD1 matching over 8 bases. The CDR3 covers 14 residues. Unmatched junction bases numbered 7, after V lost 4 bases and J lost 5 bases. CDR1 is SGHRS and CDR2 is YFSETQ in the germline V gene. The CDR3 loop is CASSDQGAKTEAFF. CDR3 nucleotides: TGCGCCAGCAGCGATCAGGGGGCAAAAACTGAAGCTTTCTTT.

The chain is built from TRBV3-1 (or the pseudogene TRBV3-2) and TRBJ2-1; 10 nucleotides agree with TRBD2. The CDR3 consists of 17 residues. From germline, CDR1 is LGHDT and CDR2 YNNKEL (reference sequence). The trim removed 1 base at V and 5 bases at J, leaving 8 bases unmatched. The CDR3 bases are TGTGCCAGCAGCCAAGTTCTCGGACTAGCGGAAGACAATGAGCAGTTCTTC. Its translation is CASSQVLGLAEDNEQFF.